These 24 T cell receptor beta chains share one sample of origin, sequenced in a study of cytomegalovirus exposure and HLA in healthy donors. Researchers ran the PCR with 60 Vbeta and 13 Jbeta primers. Sequencing used immunoSEQ multiplex PCR; TCRdb keeps in-frame clones, though not all of them. This table holds about 150,000 clones, about 80% found once. Sequenced input: PBMCs. The receptors were gathered from a man aged 30 to 45 in good health and CMV-seropositive.

V and J are TRBV13 and TRBJ1-1; the D is unclear. The CDR3 has 15 residues. Trimming left V 0 bases short and J 1 base short, with 9 bases between. In germline, CDR1 is PRHDT, CDR2 FYEKMQ (reference sequence). This CDR3 reads CASSLGGSPNTEAFF. The CDR3 DNA follows: TGTGCCAGCAGCTTAGGGGGCAGCCCGAACACTGAAGCTTTCTTT. Full variable domain (outside the CDR3, taken from reference TRBV13 and TRBJ1-1): AAGVIQSPRHLIKEKRETATLKCYPIPRHDTVYWYQQGPGQDPQFLISFYEKMQSDKGSIPDRFSAQQFSDYHSELNMSSLELGDSALYFCASSLGGSPNTEAFFGQGTRLTVV.

The chain links TRBV5-6 to TRBJ2-7; TRBD2 aligns across 8 bases. This CDR3 contains 15 residues. Germline CDR1 is SGHDT and CDR2 is YYEEEE. V lost 5 bases to trimming and J lost 1 base; unmatched junction nucleotides: 8. The CDR3 coding sequence is TGTGCCAGCAGTTACGCGGGAGGAGGTTCCTACGAGCAGTACTTC. Translated, it gives CASSYAGGGSYEQYF.

The rearrangement uses TRBV28 and TRBJ2-1; TRBD2 matches 8 bases. J lost 4 bases, V lost 5 bases, and 10 bases had no gene match. The CDR3 runs to 16 residues. Per germline, CDR1 MDHEN and CDR2 SYDVKM. CDR3 nucleotides: TGTGCCAGCAGTATCCAAGCGGGAGTGTATTACAATGAGCAGTTCTTC. Protein product: CASSIQAGVYYNEQFF.

The rearrangement joins TRBV7-2 to TRBJ2-1, with TRBD2 matching 10 bases. Germline V gene lookup returns CDR1 SGHTA and CDR2 FQGNSA. Unmatched junction bases numbered 3, after V lost 1 base and J lost 6 bases. The CDR3 loop spans 15 amino acids. CDR3 region: CASSLEGLAFNEQFF. CDR3 coding DNA: TGTGCCAGCAGCTTAGAGGGACTAGCGTTCAATGAGCAGTTCTTC.

This sequence joins TRBV19 and TRBJ2-1; maybe TRBD1 (5 bases). The CDR3 sequence is 13 residues long. Germline V CDR1 and CDR2: LNHDA, SQIVND (reference sequence). V lost 3 bases and J lost 8, with 11 bases in between. Written as DNA, the CDR3 is TGTGCCAGTAGTATCGGCAGGGCCCATGAGCAGTTCTTC. Translation gives CASSIGRAHEQFF.

This sequence joins TRBV29-1 and TRBJ2-5, with 12 bases aligning to TRBD2. The trim removed 6 bases at V and 5 bases at J, leaving 10 bases unmatched. CDR1 and CDR2 from the germline V gene are SQVTM and ANQGSEA. The CDR3 runs to 15 residues. CDR3 DNA sequence: TGCAGCGTCCCCCTAGCGGGAGGGCCGGGGGAGACCCAGTACTTC. Translation: CSVPLAGGPGETQYF.

The rearrangement uses TRBV10-2 and TRBJ1-2, with 7 bases that match TRBD1. V gave up 0 bases and J gave up 5 bases; unmatched junction bases: 6. Per germline, CDR1 WSHSY and CDR2 SAAADI. The CDR3 loop spans 15 amino acids. CDR3 sequence reads: CASSESARGRYGYTF. DNA of the CDR3: TGCGCCAGCAGTGAGTCGGCCAGGGGGAGGTATGGCTACACCTTC.

The CDR3 DNA reads TGTGCCATCAGTGAGTCGGGACGACAGGGGCGACATAGCAATCAGCCCCAGCATTTT. It is translated as CAISESGRQGRHSNQPQHF. V is TRBV10-3 and J is TRBJ1-5; 8 nucleotides agree with TRBD1. The J segment lost 0 bases and the V segment lost 0 bases, leaving 10 bases of the junction unmatched. The CDR3 extends over 19 amino acids. Germline V gene data show CDR1 as ENHRY and CDR2 as SYGVKD.

The chain recombines TRBV6-5 with TRBJ2-7; no firm D call. The CDR3 runs to 14 residues. The ends were cut back, 0 bases at V and 1 base at J, with 7 bases in the middle. Germline CDR1 and CDR2: MNHEY and SVGAGI. The CDR3, as DNA: TGTGCCAGCAGTTACTCGAGAGTTTCCTACGAGCAGTACTTC. Translating gives CASSYSRVSYEQYF.

This sequence joins TRBV5-1 and TRBJ1-1, with D possibly matching TRBD1 (5 bases). The V gene's germline CDR1 is SGHRS and CDR2 YFSETQ. V was trimmed by 0 bases and J by 1 base, leaving 19 bases between them. This CDR3 contains 18 residues. This CDR3 reads CASSLAKNPGLKNTEAFF. The CDR3 DNA follows: TGCGCCAGCAGCTTGGCTAAAAACCCGGGACTCAAGAACACTGAAGCTTTCTTT.

In this sample, this clone turned up once. The V and J genes are TRBV1 and TRBJ1-5; the table's D call, TRBD1, was not checked against the DNA. TRBV1 is described as a pseudogene. The length of the CDR3 is 13 residues. The CDR3 nucleotides read TGCACCAGCGACAGGGATAGCAATCAGCCCCAGCATTTT. This gives the protein CTSDRDSNQPQHF.

The chain employs TRBV28 and TRBJ2-7; the match to TRBD1 covers 7 bases. Germline CDR1 and CDR2: MDHEN and SYDVKM. V lost 7 bases to trimming and J lost 1 base; unmatched junction nucleotides: 10. CDR3 length: 15 amino acids. The CDR3 DNA follows: TGTGCCAGCATATACTACAGGGGCGCTTCCTACGAGCAGTACTTC. It is translated as CASIYYRGASYEQYF.

The chain is built from TRBV4-1 and TRBJ1-1; D possibly corresponds to TRBD1 (5 bases). The V gene's germline CDR1 is MGHRA and CDR2 YSYEKL. CDR3 length: 15 amino acids. Trimming shortened V by 1 base and J by 2 bases, and 11 bases separated the two germline ends. The CDR3 DNA reads TGCGCCAGCAGCCAAGGTGGGGGGGGAAACACTGAAGCTTTCTTT. Translation: CASSQGGGGNTEAFF.

V usage is TRBV14 and J usage is TRBJ2-2, with TRBD1 matching over 8 bases. The CDR3 length is 16 residues. The trim removed 2 bases at V and 1 base at J, leaving 3 bases unmatched. Germline values: CDR1 SGHDN, CDR2 FVKESK. CDR3 protein: CASSQRTGLNTGELFF. DNA for the CDR3: TGTGCCAGCAGCCAACGGACAGGGTTGAACACCGGGGAGCTGTTTTTT. The complete variable domain, with remaining parts taken from reference TRBV14 and TRBJ2-2, reads EAGVTQFPSHSVIEKGQTVTLRCDPISGHDNLYWYRRVMGKEIKFLLHFVKESKQDESGMPNNRFLAERTGGTYSTLKVQPAELEDSGVYFCASSQRTGLNTGELFFGEGSRLTVL.

The rearrangement joins TRBV5-1 to TRBJ2-7; 8 bases are shared with TRBD2. The germline gives CDR1 SGHRS, CDR2 YFSETQ. The CDR3 is 14 amino acids. V lost 1 base, J lost 4 bases, and 4 bases stayed unmatched. The CDR3 loop is CASSLREGSYEQYF. The CDR3 nucleotides are TGCGCCAGCAGCTTGCGGGAGGGTTCGTACGAGCAGTACTTC. Full variable domain (outside the CDR3, taken from reference TRBV5-1 and TRBJ2-7): KAGVTQTPRYLIKTRGQQVTLSCSPISGHRSVSWYQQTPGQGLQFLFEYFSETQRNKGNFPGRFSGRQFSNSRSEMNVSTLELGDSALYLCASSLREGSYEQYFGPGTRLTVT.

The genes are TRBV6-5 and TRBJ2-7, with D unresolved. This CDR3 contains 12 residues. Germline V gene sequence: CDR1 MNHEY, CDR2 SVGAGI. V lost 6 bases and J 6 bases, leaving 12 bases between the germline ends. CDR3: CASSTESREQYF. The CDR3 nucleotides are TGTGCCAGCAGCACTGAGTCTCGCGAGCAGTACTTC.

The chain is built from TRBV18 and TRBJ1-3; D is perhaps TRBD1 (5 bases). This CDR3 is built from 14 residues. Germline CDR1 and CDR2: KGHSH and LQKENI. V shed 0 bases and J shed 7 bases, with 10 bases lying between them. Here the CDR3 DNA reads TGTGCCAGCTCACCACCGGTGGCAGGGAACACCATATATTTT. This encodes CASSPPVAGNTIYF.

This chain links TRBV6-6 with TRBJ2-7; 9 bases map to TRBD1. The CDR3 runs to 13 residues. V trimming: 5 bases; J trimming: 3 bases; junction bases outside the gene matches: 2. Germline CDR1 and CDR2: MNHNY and SVGAGI (reference sequence). CDR3 in amino acids: CASSTGGHYEQYF. CDR3 nucleotide sequence: TGTGCCAGCAGTACAGGGGGCCACTACGAGCAGTACTTC.

The table lists this clone with a count of one. This chain connects TRBV19 to TRBJ2-5; 7 nucleotides agree with TRBD1. This CDR3 region has 12 residues. J gave up 5 bases and V 5 bases, and 2 bases lay outside the gene matches. Germline CDR1 reads LNHDA; CDR2 reads SQIVND (reference sequence). Here the CDR3 DNA reads TGTGCCAGTAGTGACAGGGTTGAGACCCAGTACTTC. Translated: CASSDRVETQYF.

The chain joins TRBV19 to TRBJ2-1; a weak D match, TRBD1 (5 bases). CDR1 and CDR2 from the germline V gene are LNHDA and SQIVND (reference sequence). V was shortened by 0 bases and J by 3 bases, with 9 bases between the two germline ends. The CDR3 is made up of 15 amino acids. The CDR3, as DNA: TGTGCCAGTAGTATAGACAGGGAAGGCTACAATGAGCAGTTCTTC. It encodes CASSIDREGYNEQFF. Complete variable domain (other parts from reference TRBV19 and TRBJ2-1): DGGITQSPKYLFRKEGQNVTLSCEQNLNHDAMYWYRQDPGQGLRLIYYSQIVNDFQKGDIAEGYSVSREKKESFPLTVTSAQKNPTAFYLCASSIDREGYNEQFFGPGTRLTVL.

The V gene is TRBV5-6, the J gene TRBJ1-6; D unresolved. The germline V and J ends were trimmed by 4 bases and 6 bases, with 5 bases remaining between them. Germline CDR1 and CDR2: SGHDT and YYEEEE. This CDR3 is 12 amino acids long. For the CDR3, the DNA is TGTGCCAGCAGCCGACTTAATTCACCCCTCCACTTT. Encoded protein: CASSRLNSPLHF.

This rearrangement joins TRBV27 to TRBJ1-5; 8 nucleotides line up with TRBD1. This CDR3 has 16 amino acids. After removal of 5 bases from V and 6 bases from J, the junction contained 12 bases not matched to a gene. Germline CDR1 is MNHEY and CDR2 is SMNVEV (reference sequence). The CDR3 DNA sequence: TGTGCCAGCAGTCAGTCGAGGCAGGGGGCGGGTCAGCCCCAGCATTTT. It codes for CASSQSRQGAGQPQHF.

On this clone: Relative to the germline gene, one junction end is altered; a read error may explain this. This chain uses TRBV4-1 with TRBJ2-5; D remains ambiguous. The CDR3 sequence is 11 residues long. Looked up from germline, CDR1 is MGHRA and CDR2 is YSYEKL. CDR3 sequence (DNA): TGCGCCAGCAGCCAAGAAGAGATCCAGTACTTC. As protein: CASSQEEIQYF.

This clone was seen once. The chain recombines TRBV7-2 with TRBJ1-3; D is perhaps TRBD1 (6 bases). The length of the CDR3 is 14 residues. The V gene lost 5 bases and the J gene lost 5 bases, with 13 bases spanning the gap. Germline lookup yields CDR1 SGHTA and CDR2 FQGNSA. CDR3 coding DNA: TGTGCCAGCAGCATTCGGACAGCGAGAAACACCATATATTTT. This gives the protein CASSIRTARNTIYF.